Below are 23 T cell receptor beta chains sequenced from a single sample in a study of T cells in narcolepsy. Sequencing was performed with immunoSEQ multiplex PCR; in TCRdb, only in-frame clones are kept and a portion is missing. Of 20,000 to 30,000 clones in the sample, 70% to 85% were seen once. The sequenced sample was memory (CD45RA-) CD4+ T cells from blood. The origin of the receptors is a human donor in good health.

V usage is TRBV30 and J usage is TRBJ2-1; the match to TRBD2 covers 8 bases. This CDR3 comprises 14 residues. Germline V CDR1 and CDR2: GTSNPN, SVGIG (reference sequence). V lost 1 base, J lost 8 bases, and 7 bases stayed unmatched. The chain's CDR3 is CAWSGGSGVDEQFF. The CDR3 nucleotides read TGTGCCTGGAGTGGGGGTAGCGGGGTGGATGAGCAGTTCTTC.

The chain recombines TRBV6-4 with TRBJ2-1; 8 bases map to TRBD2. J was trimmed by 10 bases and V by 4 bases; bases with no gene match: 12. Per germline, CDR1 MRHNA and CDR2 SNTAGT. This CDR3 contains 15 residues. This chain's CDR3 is CASSVLAGSAGEQFF. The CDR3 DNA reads TGTGCCAGCAGTGTTCTAGCGGGCTCCGCGGGGGAGCAGTTCTTC.

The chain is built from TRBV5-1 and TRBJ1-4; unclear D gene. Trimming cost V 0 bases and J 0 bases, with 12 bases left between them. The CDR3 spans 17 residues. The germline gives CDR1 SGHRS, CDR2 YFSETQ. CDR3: CASSLEPVGTTNEKLFF. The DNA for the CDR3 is TGCGCCAGCAGCTTGGAGCCAGTGGGAACAACTAATGAAAAACTGTTTTTT.

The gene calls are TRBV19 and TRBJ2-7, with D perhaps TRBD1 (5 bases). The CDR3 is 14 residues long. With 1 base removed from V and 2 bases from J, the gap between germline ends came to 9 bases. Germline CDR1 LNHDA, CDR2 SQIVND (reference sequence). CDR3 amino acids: CASSIATGPYEQYF. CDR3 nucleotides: TGTGCCAGTAGTATAGCCACAGGTCCCTACGAGCAGTACTTC.

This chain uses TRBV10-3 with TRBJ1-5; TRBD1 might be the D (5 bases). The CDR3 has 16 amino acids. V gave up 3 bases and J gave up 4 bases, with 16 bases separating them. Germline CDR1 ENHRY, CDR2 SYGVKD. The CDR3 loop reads CAISDPGVGLNQPQHF. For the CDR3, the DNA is TGTGCCATCAGTGACCCGGGGGTCGGCTTAAATCAGCCCCAGCATTTT.

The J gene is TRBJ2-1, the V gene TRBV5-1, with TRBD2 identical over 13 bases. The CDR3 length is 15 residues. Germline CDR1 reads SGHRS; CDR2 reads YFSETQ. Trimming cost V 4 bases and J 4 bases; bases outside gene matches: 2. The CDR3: CASSPGLAGYNEQFF. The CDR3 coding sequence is TGCGCCAGCAGCCCGGGACTAGCGGGGTACAATGAGCAGTTCTTC.

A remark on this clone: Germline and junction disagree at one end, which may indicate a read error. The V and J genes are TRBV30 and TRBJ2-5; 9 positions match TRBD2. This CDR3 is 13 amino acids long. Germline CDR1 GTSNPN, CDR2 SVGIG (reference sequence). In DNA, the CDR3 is TGTGCCGGGAGTGTACGCGGGGGGGGGACCCAGTACTTC. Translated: CAGSVRGGGTQYF.

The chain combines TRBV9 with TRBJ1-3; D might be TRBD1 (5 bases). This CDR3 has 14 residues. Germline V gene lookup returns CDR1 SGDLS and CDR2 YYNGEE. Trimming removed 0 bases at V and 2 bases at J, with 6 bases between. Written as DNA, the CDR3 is TGTGCCAGCAGCGTAGGGGGCCCTGGAAACACCATATATTTT. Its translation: CASSVGGPGNTIYF.

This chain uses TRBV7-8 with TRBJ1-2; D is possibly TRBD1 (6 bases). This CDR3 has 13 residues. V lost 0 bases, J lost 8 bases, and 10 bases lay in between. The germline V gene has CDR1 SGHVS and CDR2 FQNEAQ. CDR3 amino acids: CASSLAGGGGYTF. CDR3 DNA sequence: TGTGCCAGCAGCTTAGCTGGGGGCGGGGGCTACACCTTC.

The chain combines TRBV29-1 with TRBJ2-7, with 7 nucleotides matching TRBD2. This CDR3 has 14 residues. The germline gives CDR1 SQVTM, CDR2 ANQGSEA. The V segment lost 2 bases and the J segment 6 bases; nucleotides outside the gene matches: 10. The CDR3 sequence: CSVESGTGRSEQYF. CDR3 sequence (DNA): TGCAGCGTTGAAAGCGGGACGGGGCGGAGCGAGCAGTACTTC.

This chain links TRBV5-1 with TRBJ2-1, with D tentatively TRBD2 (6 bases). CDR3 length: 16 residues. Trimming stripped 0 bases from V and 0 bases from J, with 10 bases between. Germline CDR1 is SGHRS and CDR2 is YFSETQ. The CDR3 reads CASSLDGSSSYNEQFF. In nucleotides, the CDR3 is TGCGCCAGCAGCTTGGACGGGAGCAGCTCCTACAATGAGCAGTTCTTC.

The CDR3 here is CASSYYRGANYGYTF. CDR3 nucleotides: TGTGCCAGCAGTTATTACAGGGGAGCCAACTATGGCTACACCTTC. The chain joins TRBV6-5 to TRBJ1-2, with 7 bases that match TRBD1. The CDR3 consists of 15 residues. V dropped 3 bases and J dropped 2; count of bases not matched to a gene: 6. The V gene's germline CDR1 is MNHEY and CDR2 SVGAGI.

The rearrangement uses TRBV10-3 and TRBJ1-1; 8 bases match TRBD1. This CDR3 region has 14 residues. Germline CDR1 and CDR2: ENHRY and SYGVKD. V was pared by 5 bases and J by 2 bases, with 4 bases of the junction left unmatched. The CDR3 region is CAISIGQGNTEAFF. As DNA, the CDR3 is TGTGCCATCAGTATAGGACAGGGAAACACTGAAGCTTTCTTT.

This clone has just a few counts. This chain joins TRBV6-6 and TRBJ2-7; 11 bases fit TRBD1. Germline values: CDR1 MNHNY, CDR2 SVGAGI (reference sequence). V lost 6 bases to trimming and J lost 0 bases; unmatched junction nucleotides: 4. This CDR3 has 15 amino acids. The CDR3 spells CASSRGTGGSYEQYF. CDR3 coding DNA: TGTGCCAGCAGCCGCGGGACAGGGGGCTCCTACGAGCAGTACTTC.

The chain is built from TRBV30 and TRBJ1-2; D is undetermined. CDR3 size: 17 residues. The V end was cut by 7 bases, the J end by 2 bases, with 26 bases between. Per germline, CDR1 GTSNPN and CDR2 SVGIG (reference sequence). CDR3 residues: CASRIPMRSLGNYGYTF. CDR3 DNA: TGTGCCTCCAGAATACCGATGAGGTCTTTAGGAAACTATGGCTACACCTTC.

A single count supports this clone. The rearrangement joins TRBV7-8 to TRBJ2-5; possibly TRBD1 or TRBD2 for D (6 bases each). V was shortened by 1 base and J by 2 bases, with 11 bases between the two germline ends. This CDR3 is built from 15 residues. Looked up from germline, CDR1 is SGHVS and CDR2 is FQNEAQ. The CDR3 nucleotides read TGTGCCAGCAGCTTAGTCCGGGGGCCACAAGAGACCCAGTACTTC. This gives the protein CASSLVRGPQETQYF.

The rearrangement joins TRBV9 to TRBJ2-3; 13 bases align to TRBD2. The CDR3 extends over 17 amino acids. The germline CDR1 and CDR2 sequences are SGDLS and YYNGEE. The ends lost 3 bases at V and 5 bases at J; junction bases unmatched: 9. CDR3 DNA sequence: TGTGCCAGCAGCGCCGGACTAGCGGGAGTATTTGGAGATACGCAGTATTTT. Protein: CASSAGLAGVFGDTQYF.

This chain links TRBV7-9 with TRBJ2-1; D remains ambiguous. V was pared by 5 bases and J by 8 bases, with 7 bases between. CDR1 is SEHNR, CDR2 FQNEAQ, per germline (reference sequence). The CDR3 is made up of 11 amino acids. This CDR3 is CASSPFHEQFF. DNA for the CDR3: TGTGCCAGCAGCCCGTTCCATGAGCAGTTCTTC.

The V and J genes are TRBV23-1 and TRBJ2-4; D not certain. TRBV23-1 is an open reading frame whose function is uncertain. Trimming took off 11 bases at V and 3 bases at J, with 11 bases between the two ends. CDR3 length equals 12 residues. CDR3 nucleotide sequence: TGCGCCGGTTTGATCAGCAAAAACATTCAGTACTTC. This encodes CAGLISKNIQYF.

CDR3 loop: CASSFPGGRSPLHF. The CDR3 DNA reads as TGTGCCAGCAGTTTCCCAGGGGGTCGTTCACCCCTCCACTTT. V is TRBV27 and J is TRBJ1-6; TRBD1 aligns across 7 bases. This CDR3 has 14 amino acids. Per the germline V gene, CDR1 is MNHEY and CDR2 is SMNVEV (reference sequence). Trimming removed 3 bases from V and 9 bases from J; junction bases left unmatched: 5.

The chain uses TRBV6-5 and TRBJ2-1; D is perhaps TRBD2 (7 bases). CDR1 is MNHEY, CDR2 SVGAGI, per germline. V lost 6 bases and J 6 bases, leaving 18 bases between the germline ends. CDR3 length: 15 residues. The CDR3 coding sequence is TGTGCCAGCAGCCCCGGCGGGGGCTTGGGCAATGAGCAGTTCTTC. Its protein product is CASSPGGGLGNEQFF.

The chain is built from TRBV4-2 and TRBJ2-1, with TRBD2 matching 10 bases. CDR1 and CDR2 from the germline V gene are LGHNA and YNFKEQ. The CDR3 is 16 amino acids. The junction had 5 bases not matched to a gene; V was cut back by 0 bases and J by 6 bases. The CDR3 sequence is CASSQDPSGRGNEQFF. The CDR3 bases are TGTGCCAGCAGCCAAGATCCCAGCGGGAGGGGCAATGAGCAGTTCTTC.

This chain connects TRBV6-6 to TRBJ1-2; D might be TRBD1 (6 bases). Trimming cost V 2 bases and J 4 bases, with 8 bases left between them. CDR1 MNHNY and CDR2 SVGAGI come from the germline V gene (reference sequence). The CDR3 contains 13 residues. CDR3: CASSYDRIYGYTF. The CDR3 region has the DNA TGTGCCAGCAGTTACGACAGGATCTATGGCTACACCTTC.